This T cell receptor (beta chain) appears in the sequencing data of a study of blood T cell repertoires in COVID-19. For the study at large: Donors in the United States, Italy and Spain gave samples during acute or convalescent COVID-19. PBMCs, B-cell-depleted T cells, or T cells were the source of the cDNA or gDNA that made up the material.

Seattle-derived patients entered the study during active infection and were followed longitudinally. Original data processing: Nucleated cell number was recorded as an estimate derived from reference gene primer amplification. The repertoire was sequenced with immunoSEQ multiplex PCR; TCRdb's copy has only in-frame clones and lacks some. D and trimming come from the DNA, and the V and J calls and clone size come from that table. The repertoire holds about 200,000 clones, with around four fifths as singletons. Germline V gives CDR1 LGHNA, CDR2 YSLEER. After removal of 2 bases from V and 7 bases from J, the junction contained 9 bases not matched to a gene. This CDR3 has 17 amino acids.

The rearrangement joins TRBV4-3 to TRBJ1-5; 12 bases agree with TRBD1. This receptor was identified in a man in his 60s with COVID-19, enrolled during active disease. Sequenced: peripheral blood. CDR3 region: CASSQNLGQGAGQPQHF. CDR3 sequence (DNA): TGCGCCAGCAGCCAAAACCTGGGACAGGGGGCCGGCCAGCCCCAGCATTTT.